Below are 27 T cell receptor beta chains sequenced from a single sample in a study of lung T cells in sarcoidosis with Löfgren's syndrome. TCRdb ran MiXCR on the reads and lists one entry per CDR3 protein. This sample carries 60,000 or so distinct CDR3 sequences, over 20% of them seen once, and the ten largest clones take about 2.3%. The sample comprised CD4+ T cells from PBMCs. Receptor source: a human donor with sarcoidosis (Löfgren's syndrome or another form), or a control subject (not recorded which).

The chain is built from TRBV29-1 and TRBJ2-3, with D unclear. The CDR3 consists of 16 residues. Germline-derived CDR1 and CDR2 are SQVTM and ANQGSEA. Trimming removed 0 bases at V and 0 bases at J, with 13 bases between. DNA for the CDR3: TGCAGCGTTGAAGATGGTTCTGGCGGTAGCACAGATACGCAGTATTTT. Translation: CSVEDGSGGSTDTQYF.

Comment on this clonotype: A much larger clone differs from this one at a single base, so this may be a read error. This rearrangement joins TRBV10-3 to TRBJ2-5, with a tentative D call TRBD2 (6 bases). This CDR3 is built from 15 residues. Germline CDR1 is ENHRY and CDR2 is SYGVKD. With 4 bases removed from V and 2 bases from J, the gap between germline ends came to 14 bases. The CDR3 loop is CAISGGGREQETQYF. The CDR3 nucleotides are TGTGCCATCAGTGGAGGAGGTCGGGAGCAAGAGACCCAGTACTTC.

In regard to this clonotype: Lacking the conserved final phenylalanine or tryptophan, this CDR3 likely reflects a read error. The chain employs TRBV6-1 and TRBJ1-2, with TRBD1 identical over 7 bases. With V trimmed by 5 bases and J by 7 bases, 4 bases remained unmatched. Germline CDR1 reads MNHNS; CDR2 reads SASEGT. CDR3 size: 12 residues. This CDR3 reads CASSQGVTGYTS. CDR3 DNA: TGTGCCAGCAGTCAGGGGGTAACTGGCTACACCTCC.

In this sample, this clonotype turned up a few times. V gene TRBV10-3 combines with J gene TRBJ2-1; 11 nucleotides match TRBD2. The CDR3 is made up of 16 amino acids. CDR1 ENHRY and CDR2 SYGVKD come from the germline V gene. The V gene end was trimmed by 0 bases and the J gene end by 9 bases; junction bases not matched to a gene: 7. In DNA form, the CDR3 reads TGTGCCATCAGTGAGTCAACTAGCGGGAGTAGTGGTGAGCAGTTCTTC. Its translation is CAISESTSGSSGEQFF.

A word on this clonotype: A read error may be the cause here, since a much bigger clone is one base away. The chain joins TRBV6-2 or TRBV6-3 to TRBJ1-1, with 10 nucleotides matching TRBD1. There are 16 residues in the CDR3. CDR1 is MNHEY and CDR2 is SVGEGT in the germline V gene. Trimming at V came to 8 bases and at J to 4 bases, leaving 13 bases not matched to a gene. The CDR3 is CASGTTGTGVGTEAFF. CDR3 in DNA: TGTGCCAGCGGTACCACCGGGACAGGGGTGGGCACTGAAGCTTTCTTT.

This clonotype was seen a few times. The chain carries TRBV19 and TRBJ1-5; 8 nucleotides match TRBD1. From germline, CDR1 is LNHDA and CDR2 SQIVND (reference sequence). After removal of 3 bases from V and 7 bases from J, the junction contained 5 bases not matched to a gene. CDR3 size: 14 residues. The CDR3 nucleotides read TGTGCCAGTAGTATCGAGACAGGGGTACAGCCCCAGCATTTT. Amino acid sequence: CASSIETGVQPQHF.

In the case of this clonotype: A clone one base away is much larger, so this may be a read error. The conserved final phenylalanine or tryptophan is absent from the CDR3, which likely points to a read error. The chain recombines TRBV28 with TRBJ1-1; D might be TRBD1 (6 bases). Per germline, CDR1 MDHEN and CDR2 SYDVKM. The length of the CDR3 is 13 residues. V was shortened by 6 bases and J by 6 bases, with 14 bases between the two germline ends. CDR3 DNA sequence: TGTGCCAGCAGCCCCACAGGGAGGTCTGAAGCTTTCGTT. It translates to CASSPTGRSEAFV.

A remark on this clonotype: One end of the junction does not line up with germline, which may come from a read error. This sequence joins TRBV12-3 or TRBV12-4 and TRBJ1-5; D not certain. The CDR3 has 12 residues. The CDR3 DNA reads as TGTGCCAGCAGTTTAAGCAATCGGCCCCAGCATTTT. It codes for CASSLSNRPQHF.

This clonotype was observed many times. V usage is TRBV20-1 and J usage is TRBJ2-3, with D tentatively TRBD2 (6 bases). Germline V gives CDR1 DFQATT, CDR2 SNEGSKA (reference sequence). The V end was cut by 3 bases, the J end by 2 bases, with 15 bases between. This CDR3 has 15 residues. In DNA, the CDR3 is TGCAGTGCTAGTCGGCTAGCGCCTAACACAGATACGCAGTATTTT. Translation gives CSASRLAPNTDTQYF.

The chain couples TRBV5-8 to TRBJ1-5; D unclear. Per the germline V gene, CDR1 is SGHTS and CDR2 is YDEGEE. V lost 2 bases to trimming and J lost 0 bases, with 9 bases between them. The CDR3 runs 15 residues. In DNA form, the CDR3 reads TGTGCCAGCAGCTTTAGGAGTAATAGCAATCAGCCCCAGCATTTT. It encodes CASSFRSNSNQPQHF.

There are many counts of this clonotype. This chain links TRBV6-1 with TRBJ1-4; no reliable D call. The CDR3 has 16 amino acids. The germline V gene has CDR1 MNHNS and CDR2 SASEGT. Trimming left V 1 base short and J 8 bases short, with 17 bases between. DNA for the CDR3: TGTGCCAGCAGTGAAGTTTTTGGCAGAATTCCGGAAAAACTGTTTTTT. It is translated as CASSEVFGRIPEKLFF.

This CDR3 is CASSSGRLVSTDTQYF. CDR3 coding DNA: TGTGCCAGCAGCTCCGGACGGCTGGTCAGCACAGATACGCAGTATTTT. The chain employs TRBV5-6 and TRBJ2-3; the D is unclear. This CDR3 is built from 16 residues. Germline CDR1 SGHDT, CDR2 YYEEEE. V was clipped by 3 bases and J by 0 bases, with 14 bases between them. Full variable domain (remainder filled in from reference TRBV5-6 and TRBJ2-3): DAGVTQSPTHLIKTRGQQVTLRCSPKSGHDTVSWYQQALGQGPQFIFQYYEEEERQRGNFPDRFSGHQFPNYSSELNVNALLLGDSALYLCASSSGRLVSTDTQYFGPGTRLTVL.

This clonotype was counted between two and nine times. In DNA, the CDR3 is TGTGCCAGCAGCCGCGTCTTCAGCGGGGGCCCCACAGATACGCAGTATTTT. As protein: CASSRVFSGGPTDTQYF. The chain joins TRBV3-1 to TRBJ2-3, with TRBD2 matching 8 bases. CDR3 length: 17 residues. CDR1 is LGHDT, CDR2 YNNKEL, per germline (reference sequence). With 4 bases clipped from V and 2 bases from J, the junction kept 11 bases outside the gene matches.

The chain combines TRBV2 with TRBJ1-1, with 7 bases that match TRBD1. After removal of 5 bases from V and 0 bases from J, the junction contained 6 bases not matched to a gene. CDR3 length: 15 residues. CDR1 SNHLY and CDR2 FYNNEI come from the germline V gene. This chain's CDR3 is CASSSTGAMNTEAFF. In nucleotides, the CDR3 is TGTGCCAGCAGTTCTACAGGGGCTATGAACACTGAAGCTTTCTTT.

This clonotype was seen a handful of times. The genes are TRBV18 and TRBJ2-7; the D gene is possibly TRBD1 (9 bases). This CDR3 spans 18 amino acids. Trimming left V 2 bases short and J 3 bases short, with 23 bases between. Germline V gene data show CDR1 as KGHSH and CDR2 as LQKENI. The DNA for the CDR3 is TGTGCCAGCTCACCAAGTTACAGGGGGCTGAGCGGGAGCTACGAGCAGTACTTC. The encoded protein is CASSPSYRGLSGSYEQYF.

V gene TRBV5-1 combines with J gene TRBJ1-4; weak D call: TRBD1 (5 bases). CDR3 length: 17 residues. V gave up 2 bases and J gave up 0 bases, with 14 bases separating them. Per the germline V gene, CDR1 is SGHRS and CDR2 is YFSETQ. The CDR3 DNA is TGCGCCAGCAGCTTCCGGGACGGAGTTGCAACTAATGAAAAACTGTTTTTT. Translating it yields CASSFRDGVATNEKLFF.

This chain uses TRBV12-3 or TRBV12-4 with TRBJ1-3; TRBD1 aligns across 9 bases. This CDR3 contains 15 residues. Trimming removed 1 base from V and 5 bases from J; junction bases left unmatched: 3. The CDR3 region is CASSLVGTGRNTIYF. In DNA form, the CDR3 reads TGTGCCAGCAGTTTAGTGGGGACAGGGAGAAACACCATATATTTT.

With regard to this clonotype: With a much larger clone just one base away, this may be a read error. The chain links TRBV28 to TRBJ2-7; possibly TRBD2 for D (6 bases). Trimming cost V 8 bases and J 5 bases, with 13 bases left between them. In germline, CDR1 is MDHEN, CDR2 SYDVKM. The CDR3 has 12 amino acids. CDR3 residues: CASGVAGHEQYV. The CDR3 DNA is TGTGCCAGCGGGGTGGCGGGGCACGAGCAGTACGTC.

This clonotype was observed at least ten times. The chain couples TRBV20-1 to TRBJ1-3; D ambiguous. Deletions cut 0 bases from V and 0 bases from J, with 9 bases between. The CDR3 is 15 residues long. Germline CDR1 is DFQATT and CDR2 is SNEGSKA (reference sequence). The CDR3 loop is CSARESSSSGNTIYF. CDR3 bases: TGCAGTGCTAGAGAGTCGTCAAGCTCTGGAAACACCATATATTTT.

The chain employs TRBV5-1 and TRBJ2-1; 8 nucleotides match TRBD2. Germline assignment: CDR1 SGHRS and CDR2 YFSETQ. The CDR3 spans 18 residues. With V trimmed by 1 base and J by 7 bases, 16 bases remained unmatched. The CDR3 loop reads CASSLSLKDRGGMNEQFF. The CDR3 nucleotides read TGCGCCAGCAGCTTGAGTCTGAAGGACCGGGGGGGTATGAATGAGCAGTTCTTC.

This clonotype has a count of ten or more. CDR3 in amino acids: CASSPQPNYNEQFF. CDR3 nucleotides: TGTGCCAGCAGCCCGCAGCCTAATTACAATGAGCAGTTCTTC. V gene TRBV6-1 combines with J gene TRBJ2-1, with D uncertain. Trimming shortened V by 6 bases and J by 4 bases, and 13 bases separated the two germline ends. Germline V gene lookup returns CDR1 MNHNS and CDR2 SASEGT. CDR3 length: 14 amino acids.

Points on this clonotype: One end of the junction fails to match germline, which may point to a read error. This chain uses TRBV6-2 or TRBV6-3 with TRBJ2-1, with 9 bases matching TRBD1. Germline-derived CDR1 and CDR2 are MNHEY and SVGEGT. The length of the CDR3 is 17 residues. DNA of the CDR3: TGTGCCAGCAGAACAGACAGGGGGTACTCGACCTACAATGAGCAGCTCTTC. Its protein product is CASRTDRGYSTYNEQLF.

Sample share makes this clonotype medium-sized. The chain employs TRBV27 and TRBJ2-6; TRBD1 or TRBD2 may be the D gene (6 bases each). V was shortened by 6 bases and J by 3 bases, with 15 bases between the two germline ends. From germline, CDR1 is MNHEY and CDR2 SMNVEV (reference sequence). CDR3 length: 16 residues. This chain's CDR3 is CASSQGRSYGANVLTF. The CDR3 DNA is TGTGCCAGCAGCCAGGGGAGGTCCTATGGGGCCAACGTCCTGACTTTC.

This clonotype was picked up many times. The gene calls are TRBV25-1 and TRBJ1-5, with no clear D. Per germline, CDR1 MGHDK and CDR2 SYGVNS. This CDR3 spans 14 amino acids. The V gene lost 3 bases and the J gene lost 0 bases, with 6 bases spanning the gap. The CDR3 reads CASSDSRSNQPQHF. DNA of the CDR3: TGTGCCAGCAGTGATTCCCGTAGCAATCAGCCCCAGCATTTT.

This sequence joins TRBV19 and TRBJ2-2; possible D gene TRBD2, 5 bases. Trimming left V 6 bases short and J 0 bases short, with 11 bases between. CDR1 LNHDA and CDR2 SQIVND come from the germline V gene (reference sequence). CDR3 size: 15 residues. In nucleotides, the CDR3 is TGTGCCAGTAGGTTCCCGGGAACGAACACCGGGGAGCTGTTTTTT. Translating gives CASRFPGTNTGELFF.

As concerns this clonotype: The junction and the germline gene differ at one end; a read error may be behind it. The chain uses TRBV11-2 and TRBJ2-3; D ambiguous. This CDR3 comprises 14 residues. Germline V gene sequence: CDR1 SGHAT, CDR2 FQNNGV. The CDR3 bases are TGTGTCAGCAGCCGTGGATTAGGCACAGATACGCAGTATTTT. This sequence encodes CVSSRGLGTDTQYF.

At least ten counts were recorded for this clonotype. The CDR3 sequence: CASSLRLAGVDTQYF. The CDR3 DNA is TGTGCCAGCAGTTTAAGACTAGCGGGAGTAGATACGCAGTATTTT. This rearrangement joins TRBV28 to TRBJ2-3; 12 bases are a match to TRBD2. CDR1 is MDHEN and CDR2 is SYDVKM in the germline V gene. There are 15 residues in the CDR3. The V gene end was trimmed by 2 bases and the J gene end by 5 bases; junction bases not matched to a gene: 2. The full variable domain, completed using reference TRBV28 and TRBJ2-3, is DVKVTQSSRYLVKRTGEKVFLECVQDMDHENMFWYRQDPGLGLRLIYFSYDVKMKEKGDIPEGYSVSREKKERFSLILESASTNQTSMYLCASSLRLAGVDTQYFGPGTRLTVL.